This T cell receptor (beta chain) was captured in a study of blood T cell repertoires in COVID-19. Produced via immunoSEQ multiplex PCR; TCRdb's table is partial and in-frame only. Here the sample spans just over 150,000 clones, over 75% being singletons. The sequenced material came from PBMCs or T cells enriched from blood (not recorded which). This receptor was identified in a woman in her fifties or sixties who had recovered from COVID-19.

CDR3 coding DNA: TGTGCCAGCAGTCACAGGGAATACCGAGGCACTGAAGCTTTCTTT. Protein: CASSHREYRGTEAFF. The chain recombines TRBV2 with TRBJ1-1, with D perhaps TRBD1 (6 bases). The CDR3 extends over 15 amino acids. Germline CDR1 and CDR2: SNHLY and FYNNEI. The germline V and J ends were trimmed by 5 bases and 4 bases, with 17 bases remaining between them.